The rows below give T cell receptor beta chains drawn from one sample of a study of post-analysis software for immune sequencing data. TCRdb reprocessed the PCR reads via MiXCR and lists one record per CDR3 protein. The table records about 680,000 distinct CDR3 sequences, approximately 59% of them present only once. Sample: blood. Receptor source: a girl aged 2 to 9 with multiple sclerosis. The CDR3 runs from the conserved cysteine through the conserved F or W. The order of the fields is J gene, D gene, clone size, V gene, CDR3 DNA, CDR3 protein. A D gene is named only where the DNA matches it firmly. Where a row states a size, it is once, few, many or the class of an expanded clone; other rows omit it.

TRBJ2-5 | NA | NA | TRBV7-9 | TGTGCCAGCAGTTCAGGACAAGATCCGGAGACCCAGTACTTC | CASSSGQDPETQYF
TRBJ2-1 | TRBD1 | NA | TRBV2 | TGTGCCAGCAGTGAAGCGCTTGGCAGGGGGCAGGGTGGGCAGTTCTTC | CASSEALGRGQGGQFF
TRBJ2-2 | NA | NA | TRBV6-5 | TGTGCCAGCAGCACCCTGGGGGGAGCCGGGGAGCTGTTTTTT | CASSTLGGAGELFF
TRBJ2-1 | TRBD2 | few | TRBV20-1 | TGCAGTGCTATTTGGACTAGCGGAGGGGGGAATGAGCAGTTCTTC | CSAIWTSGGGNEQFF
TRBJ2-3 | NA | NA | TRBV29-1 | TGCAGCGCCGGCTGGGGGAGCACAGATACGCAGTATTTT | CSAGWGSTDTQYF
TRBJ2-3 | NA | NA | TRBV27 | TGTGCCAGCAGGGTCAGGGATACGCAGTATTTT | CASRVRDTQYF
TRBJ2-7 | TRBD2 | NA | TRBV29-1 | TGCAGCGTTGGAGCGGGAGGGCCGAGCGAGCAGTACTTC | CSVGAGGPSEQYF
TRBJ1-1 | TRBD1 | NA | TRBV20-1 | TGCAGTGCTTATAATACAGGGGGCACTGAAGCTTTCTTT | CSAYNTGGTEAFF
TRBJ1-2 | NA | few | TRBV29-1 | TGCAGCGCCGTAGGGTCGGATCGGCCGTTCTATGGCTACACCTTC | CSAVGSDRPFYGYTF
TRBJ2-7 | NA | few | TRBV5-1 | TGCGCCAGCAGCTTGTTAGCCGGACAGACCTACGAGCAGTACTTC | CASSLLAGQTYEQYF
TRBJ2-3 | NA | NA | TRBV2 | TGTGCCAGCGTAGGGCGGGGTACGCAGTATTTT | CASVGRGTQYF
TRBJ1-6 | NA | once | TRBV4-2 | TGTGCCAGCAGCCAAGATCGCCAGGGGACTTATAATTCACCCCTCCACTTT | CASSQDRQGTYNSPLHF
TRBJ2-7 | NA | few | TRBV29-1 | TGCAGCGTTGAAGCCGGAGGATCCTACGAGCAGTACTTC | CSVEAGGSYEQYF
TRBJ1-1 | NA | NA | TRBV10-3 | TGTGCCATCAGTGACGGCACTGAAGCTTTCTTT | CAISDGTEAFF
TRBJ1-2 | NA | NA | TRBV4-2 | TGTGCCAGCAGCCGACCGAACCTCTATGGCTACACCTTC | CASSRPNLYGYTF
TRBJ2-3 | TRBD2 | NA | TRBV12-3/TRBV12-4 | TGTGCCAGCAGACTAGCGGAACGGGAAGATACGCAGTATTTT | CASRLAEREDTQYF
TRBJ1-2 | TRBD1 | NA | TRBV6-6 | TGTGCCAGCAGTTACAAGCCCCAGGGGGCCTATAACTATGGCTACACCTTC | CASSYKPQGAYNYGYTF
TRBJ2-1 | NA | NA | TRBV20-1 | TGCAGTGCTAGGTTACAAGACAATGAGCAGTTCTTC | CSARLQDNEQFF
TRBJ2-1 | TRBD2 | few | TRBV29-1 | TGCAGCGCCGGGGCCGGGGGGGCGGGCAATGAGCAGTTCTTC | CSAGAGGAGNEQFF
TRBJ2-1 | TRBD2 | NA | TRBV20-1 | TGCAGTGCTAAAAGACTAGCGGGGGGGCCCAGCTCCTACAATGAGCAGTTCTTC | CSAKRLAGGPSSYNEQFF
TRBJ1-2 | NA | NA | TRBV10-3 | TGTGCCATCAGGGACAGAAACGCCGTATTCGGTGGCTACACCTTC | CAIRDRNAVFGGYTF
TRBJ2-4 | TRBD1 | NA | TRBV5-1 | TGCGCCAGCAGCTCGGGACAGGGTGTGGACATTCAGTACTTC | CASSSGQGVDIQYF
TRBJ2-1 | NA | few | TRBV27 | TGTGCCAGCAGTTCCGAACCTGTGCCCGGGGTTGGCGAGCAGTTCTTC | CASSSEPVPGVGEQFF
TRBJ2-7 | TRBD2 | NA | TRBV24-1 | TGTGCCACCAGTGATTTACTAGCGGGGGGTCTGAGCTCCTACGAGCAGTACTTC | CATSDLLAGGLSSYEQYF
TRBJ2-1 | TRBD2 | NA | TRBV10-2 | TGCGCCACCCGGACTAGCGAGTACAATGAGCAGTTCTTC | CATRTSEYNEQFF
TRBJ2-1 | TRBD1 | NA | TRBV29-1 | TGCAGCGTTGAACGACAGGGCTCGGGCTACAATGAGCAGTTCTTC | CSVERQGSGYNEQFF
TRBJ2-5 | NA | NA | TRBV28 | TGTGCCAGCAGTTTATCCAGCAACGGGGAGACCCAGTACTTC | CASSLSSNGETQYF
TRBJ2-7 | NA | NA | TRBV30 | TGTGCCTGGAGTTCAGCCTACGAGCAGTACTTC | CAWSSAYEQYF
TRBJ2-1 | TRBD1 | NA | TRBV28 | TGTGCCAGCAGCCAATGGGACAGGGGTTTTAATGAGCAGTTCTTC | CASSQWDRGFNEQFF
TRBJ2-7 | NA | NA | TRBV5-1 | TGCGCCAGCAGCTTGGATGGAGGGGAAAGCTCCTACGGGCAGTACTTC | CASSLDGGESSYGQYF
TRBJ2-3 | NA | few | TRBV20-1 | TGCAGTGCTAGAGATCTGTTAGGGGATCTGACAGATACGCAGTATTTT | CSARDLLGDLTDTQYF
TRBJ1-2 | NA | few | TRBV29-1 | TGCAGCGTTGCGCACAGGGCGGACTATGGCTACACCTTC | CSVAHRADYGYTF
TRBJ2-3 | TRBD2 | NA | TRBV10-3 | TGTGCCATCAGCGGGACTAGCGGGGGCGTAAGCACAGATACGCAGTATTTT | CAISGTSGGVSTDTQYF
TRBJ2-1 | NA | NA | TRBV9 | TGTGCCAGCAACGTAATGGGGGATGAGCAGTTCTTC | CASNVMGDEQFF
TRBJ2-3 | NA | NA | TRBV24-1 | TGTGCCACCAGCGCCTCGCCAATCACAGATACGCAGTATTTT | CATSASPITDTQYF
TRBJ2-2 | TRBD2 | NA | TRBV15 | TGTGCCACCAGAGGGGAGGGAGAGAACACCGGGGAGCTGTTTTTT | CATRGEGENTGELFF
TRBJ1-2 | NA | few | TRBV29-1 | TGCAGCGTTGATGGCCAGGGAAGAGGCTACACCTTC | CSVDGQGRGYTF
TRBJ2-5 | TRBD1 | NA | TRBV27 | TGTGCCAGCAGCCGTTTGACAGGGAAAGAGACCCAGTACTTC | CASSRLTGKETQYF
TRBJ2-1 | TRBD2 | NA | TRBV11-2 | TGTGCCAGCAGCCTTGGGGATCGGACTAGCGGGGGGAACAATGAGCAGTTCTTC | CASSLGDRTSGGNNEQFF
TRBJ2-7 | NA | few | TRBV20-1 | TGCAGTGCTAGATGGGCAGGGAGCTCCTACGAGCAGTACTTC | CSARWAGSSYEQYF
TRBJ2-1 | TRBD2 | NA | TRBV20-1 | TGCAGTGCTAGAGAGGGTAAAGCGGGAGGGCGGGGCTCCTACAATGAGCAGTTCTTC | CSAREGKAGGRGSYNEQFF
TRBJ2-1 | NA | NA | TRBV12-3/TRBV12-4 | TGTGCCAGCAGTGGGGGGCACAACTCCTACAATGAGCAGTTCTTC | CASSGGHNSYNEQFF
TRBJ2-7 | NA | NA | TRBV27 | TGTGCCAGCAGTTACGACGGGAGCTCCTACGAGCAGTACTTC | CASSYDGSSYEQYF
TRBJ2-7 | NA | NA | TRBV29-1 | TGCAGCACAGAGTCAGCCTACGAGCAGTACTTC | CSTESAYEQYF
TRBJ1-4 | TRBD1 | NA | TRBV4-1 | TGCGCCAGCAGCCAAGGCCCAACCGGGACAGCTAATGAAAAACTGTTTTTT | CASSQGPTGTANEKLFF
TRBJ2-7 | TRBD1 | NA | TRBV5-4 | TGTGCCAGCAGAAATGGACAGGGGACCTACGAGCAGTACTTC | CASRNGQGTYEQYF
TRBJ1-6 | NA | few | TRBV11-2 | TGTGCCAGCAGCAATCTGGTCCATTCACCCCTCCACTTT | CASSNLVHSPLHF
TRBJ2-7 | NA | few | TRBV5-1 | TGCGCCGGAGTCTCGAAACAGGACGGGCTCTACGAGCAGTACTTC | CAGVSKQDGLYEQYF
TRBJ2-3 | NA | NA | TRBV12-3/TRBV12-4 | TGTGCCAGCAGTTTACAGGCCACTAGCACAGATACGCAGTATTTT | CASSLQATSTDTQYF
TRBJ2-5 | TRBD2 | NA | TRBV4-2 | TGTGCCAGCAGCCAAGATATTAGCGGGGGGGCCTCTAACCGGTACTTC | CASSQDISGGASNRYF